This TCR beta chain originates from a study of shared clonotypes between healthy human individuals. Of note for this clone: Antigen: not known.

Here immunoSEQ multiplex PCR was the method, and the copy in TCRdb shows in-frame clones only, minus some. The sample includes over 2,000,000 clones, 93% of them seen just once. Germline trimming cut 4 bases from V and 5 bases from J; bases unmatched to any gene: 6. CDR3 length equals 15 residues. The germline V gene has CDR1 SGHAT and CDR2 FQNNGV. Positive CCR7 selection of CD45RO-negative cells yielded the naive CD8 cells, and terminally differentiated effector memory CD45RA+ cells were excluded. The study, taken as a whole, reports: Even with large depth, rarefaction showed that sorted-subset sequencing was incomplete.

The chain carries TRBV11-2 and TRBJ2-2, with 8 bases lining up with TRBD1. This clonotype was sampled from a man aged 18 to 30 in good health. Some clones in this sample may be carry-over from other donors' samples. Sequenced material: naive CD8+ T cells from PBMCs. CDR3 protein: CASSSRTGRTGELFF. The CDR3 nucleotides are TGTGCCAGCAGCTCCAGGACAGGGAGGACCGGGGAGCTGTTTTTT.